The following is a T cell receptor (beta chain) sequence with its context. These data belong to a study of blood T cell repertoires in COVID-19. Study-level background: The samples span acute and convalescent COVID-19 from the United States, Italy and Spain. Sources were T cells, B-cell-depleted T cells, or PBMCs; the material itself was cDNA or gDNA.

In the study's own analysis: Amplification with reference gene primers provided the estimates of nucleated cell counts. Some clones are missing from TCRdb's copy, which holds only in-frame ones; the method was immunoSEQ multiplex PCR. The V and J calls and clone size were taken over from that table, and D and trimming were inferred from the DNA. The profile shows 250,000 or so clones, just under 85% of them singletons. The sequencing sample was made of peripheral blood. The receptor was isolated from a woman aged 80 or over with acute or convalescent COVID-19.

The CDR3 nucleotides read TGTGCCAGCAGCTTGGGCGGACACCCGAACACTGAAGCTTTCTTT. This codes for CASSLGGHPNTEAFF. V gene TRBV5-6 combines with J gene TRBJ1-1; the D gene is possibly TRBD1 (5 bases). This CDR3 contains 15 residues. Trimming removed 0 bases from V and 1 base from J, with 10 bases in between. CDR1 and CDR2 from the germline V gene are SGHDT and YYEEEE.